This TCR beta chain is drawn from a study of blood T cell repertoires in COVID-19. Looking at the study overall: Both acute and convalescent COVID-19 samples were obtained from the United States, Italy and Spain.

The CDR3 consists of 13 residues. Looked up from germline, CDR1 is SGHRS and CDR2 is YFSETQ. The ends were cut back, 0 bases at V and 3 bases at J, with 7 bases in the middle. Concerning this clone itself: Other DNA variants within this sample encode the same CDR3.

Authors' processing steps: Cell counts per sample came from amplifying reference gene primers. Produced via immunoSEQ multiplex PCR; TCRdb's table is partial and in-frame only. That table is the source of V, J and clone size, and D and trimming were worked out from the DNA. The repertoire has 100,000 to 150,000 clones, roughly 87% of them found once; the top ten carry about 7%. The receptor's source is a man at least 80 years old with active or convalescent COVID-19. Source material: peripheral blood. This sequence joins TRBV5-1 and TRBJ2-7; D is possibly TRBD1 (5 bases). The CDR3 DNA reads TGCGCCAGCAGCTTGGGACAGAACTACGAGCAGTACTTC. Translation gives CASSLGQNYEQYF.